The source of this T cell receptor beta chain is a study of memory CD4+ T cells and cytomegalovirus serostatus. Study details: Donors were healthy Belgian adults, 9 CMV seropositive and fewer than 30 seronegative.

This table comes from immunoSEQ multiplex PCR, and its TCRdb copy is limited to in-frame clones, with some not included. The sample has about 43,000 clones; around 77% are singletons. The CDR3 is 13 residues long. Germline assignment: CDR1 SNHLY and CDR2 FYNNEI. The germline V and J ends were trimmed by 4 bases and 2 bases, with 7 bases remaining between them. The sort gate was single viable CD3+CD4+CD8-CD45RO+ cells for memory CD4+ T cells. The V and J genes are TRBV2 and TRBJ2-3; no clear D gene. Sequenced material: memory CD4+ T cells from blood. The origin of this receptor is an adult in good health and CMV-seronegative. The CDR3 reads CASSGLITDTQYF. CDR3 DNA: TGTGCCAGCAGTGGGCTTATCACAGATACGCAGTATTTT.